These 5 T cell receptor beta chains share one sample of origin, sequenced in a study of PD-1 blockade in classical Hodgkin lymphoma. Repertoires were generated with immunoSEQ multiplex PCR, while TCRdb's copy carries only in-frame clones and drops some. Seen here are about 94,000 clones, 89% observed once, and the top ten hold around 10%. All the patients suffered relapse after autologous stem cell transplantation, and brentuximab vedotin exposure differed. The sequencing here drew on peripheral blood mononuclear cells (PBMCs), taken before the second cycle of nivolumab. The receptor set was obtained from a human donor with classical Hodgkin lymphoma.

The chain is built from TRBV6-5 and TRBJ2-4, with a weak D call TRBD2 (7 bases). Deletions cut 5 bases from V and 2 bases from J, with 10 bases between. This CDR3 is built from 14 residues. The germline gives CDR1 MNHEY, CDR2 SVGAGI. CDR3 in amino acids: CASSAGAPKNIQYF. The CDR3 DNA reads TGTGCCAGCAGTGCGGGGGCGCCCAAAAACATTCAGTACTTC.

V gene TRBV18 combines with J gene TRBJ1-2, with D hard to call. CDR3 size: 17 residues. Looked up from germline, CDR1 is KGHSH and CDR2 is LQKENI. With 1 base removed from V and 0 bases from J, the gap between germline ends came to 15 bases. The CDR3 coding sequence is TGTGCCAGCTCACCACGAGTGGAGGCCAAACCTAACTATGGCTACACCTTC. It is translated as CASSPRVEAKPNYGYTF.

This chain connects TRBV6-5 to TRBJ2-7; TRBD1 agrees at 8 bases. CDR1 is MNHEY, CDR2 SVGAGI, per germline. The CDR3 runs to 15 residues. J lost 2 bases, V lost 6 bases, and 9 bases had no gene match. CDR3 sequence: CASRFSTGDTYEQYF. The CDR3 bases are TGTGCCAGCAGATTTTCGACAGGGGATACCTACGAGCAGTACTTC.

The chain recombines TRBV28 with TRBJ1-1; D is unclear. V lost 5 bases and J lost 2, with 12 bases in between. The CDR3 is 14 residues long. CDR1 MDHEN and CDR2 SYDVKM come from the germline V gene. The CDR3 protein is CASSKYKTNTEAFF. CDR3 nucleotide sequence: TGTGCCAGCAGTAAATATAAAACTAACACTGAAGCTTTCTTT.

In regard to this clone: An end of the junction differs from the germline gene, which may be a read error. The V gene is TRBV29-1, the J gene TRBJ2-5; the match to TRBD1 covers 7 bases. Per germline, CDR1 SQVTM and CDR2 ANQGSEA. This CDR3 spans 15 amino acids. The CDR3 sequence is CSVVGRGQVQGTQYF. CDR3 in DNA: TGCAGCGTTGTAGGTAGGGGGCAGGTCCAAGGGACCCAGTACTTC. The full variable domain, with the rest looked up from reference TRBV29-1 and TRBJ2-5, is SAVISQKPSRDICQRGTSLTIQCQVDSQVTMMFWYRQQPGQSLTLIATANQGSEATYESGFVIDKFPISRPNLTFSTLTVSNMSPEDSSIYLCSVVGRGQVQGTQYFGPGTRLLVL.